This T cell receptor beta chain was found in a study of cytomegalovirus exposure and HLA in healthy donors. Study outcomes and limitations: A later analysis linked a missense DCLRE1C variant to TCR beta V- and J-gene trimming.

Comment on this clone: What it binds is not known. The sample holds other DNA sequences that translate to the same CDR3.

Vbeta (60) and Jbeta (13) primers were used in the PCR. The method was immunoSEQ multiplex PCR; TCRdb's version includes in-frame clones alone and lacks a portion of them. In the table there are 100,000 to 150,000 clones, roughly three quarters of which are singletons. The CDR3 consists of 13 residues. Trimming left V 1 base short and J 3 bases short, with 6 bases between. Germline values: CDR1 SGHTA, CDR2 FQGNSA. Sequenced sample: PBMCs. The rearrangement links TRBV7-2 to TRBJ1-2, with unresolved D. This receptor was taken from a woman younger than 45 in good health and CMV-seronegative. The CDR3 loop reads CASSLDRDYGYTF. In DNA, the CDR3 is TGTGCCAGCAGCTTAGATCGGGACTATGGCTACACCTTC.